What follows describes a single T cell receptor (beta chain). The sample is drawn from a study of control samples from healthy donors and cancer patients. The ends lost 4 bases at V and 4 bases at J; junction bases unmatched: 4. CDR3 size: 14 residues. Germline-derived CDR1 and CDR2 are MDHEN and SYDVKM. The data were produced by immunoSEQ multiplex PCR, yet TCRdb's version contains in-frame clones alone and is incomplete. The table records approximately 140,000 clones, around 94% of them present only once. Sequencing was done on a sample of blood. V and J are TRBV28 and TRBJ1-2; 9 nucleotides agree with TRBD1. The source is a man aged 35-49 years in good health. DNA for the CDR3: TGTGCCAGCAGTTCGGGACAGGGAACCTATGGCTACACCTTC. This gives the protein CASSSGQGTYGYTF.